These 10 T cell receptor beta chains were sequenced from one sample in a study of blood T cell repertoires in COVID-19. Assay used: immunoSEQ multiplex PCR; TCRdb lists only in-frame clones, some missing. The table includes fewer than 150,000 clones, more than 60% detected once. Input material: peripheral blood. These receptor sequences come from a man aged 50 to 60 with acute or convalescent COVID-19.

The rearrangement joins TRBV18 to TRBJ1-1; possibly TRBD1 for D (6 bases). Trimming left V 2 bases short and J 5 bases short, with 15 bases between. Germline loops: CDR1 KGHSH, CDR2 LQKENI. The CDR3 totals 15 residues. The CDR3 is CASSPSQTTGTEAFF. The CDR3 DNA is TGTGCCAGCTCACCATCACAGACTACAGGGACTGAAGCTTTCTTT.

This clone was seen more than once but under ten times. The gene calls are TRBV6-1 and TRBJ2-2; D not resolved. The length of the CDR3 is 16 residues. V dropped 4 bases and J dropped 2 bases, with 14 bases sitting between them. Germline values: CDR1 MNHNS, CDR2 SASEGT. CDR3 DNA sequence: TGTGCCAGCAGTGCAAACCAGGATTTCAACACCGGGGAGCTGTTTTTT. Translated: CASSANQDFNTGELFF.

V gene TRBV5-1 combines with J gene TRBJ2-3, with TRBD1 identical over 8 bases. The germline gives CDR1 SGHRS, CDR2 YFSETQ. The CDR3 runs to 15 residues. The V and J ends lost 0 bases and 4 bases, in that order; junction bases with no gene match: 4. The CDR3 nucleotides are TGCGCCAGCAGCTTGGCCGGACAGGGTCCAGATACGCAGTATTTT. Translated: CASSLAGQGPDTQYF.

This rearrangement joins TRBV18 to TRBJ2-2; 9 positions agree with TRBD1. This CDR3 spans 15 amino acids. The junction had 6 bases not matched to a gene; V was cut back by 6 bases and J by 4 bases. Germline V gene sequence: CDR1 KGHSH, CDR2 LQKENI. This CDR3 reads CASSKGQGITGELFF. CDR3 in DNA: TGTGCCAGCTCCAAGGGACAGGGCATCACCGGGGAGCTGTTTTTT.

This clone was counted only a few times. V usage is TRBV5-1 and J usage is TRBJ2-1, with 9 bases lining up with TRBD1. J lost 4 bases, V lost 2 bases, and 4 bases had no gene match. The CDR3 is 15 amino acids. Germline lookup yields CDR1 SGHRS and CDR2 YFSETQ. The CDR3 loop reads CASSFRDREYNEQFF. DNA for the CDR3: TGCGCCAGCAGCTTCCGGGACAGGGAATACAATGAGCAGTTCTTC.

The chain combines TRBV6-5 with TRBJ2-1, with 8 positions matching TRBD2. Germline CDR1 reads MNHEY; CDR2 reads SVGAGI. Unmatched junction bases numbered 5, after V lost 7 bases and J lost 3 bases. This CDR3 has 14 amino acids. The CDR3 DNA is TGTGCCAGCAAAGGACTAGCCCTCTACAATGAGCAGTTCTTC. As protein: CASKGLALYNEQFF.

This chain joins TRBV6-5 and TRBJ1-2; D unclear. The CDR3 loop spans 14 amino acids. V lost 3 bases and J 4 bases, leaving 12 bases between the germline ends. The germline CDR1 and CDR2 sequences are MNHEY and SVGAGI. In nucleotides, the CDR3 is TGTGCCAGCAGTTATGCGGGTTCTCCCTATGGCTACACCTTC. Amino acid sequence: CASSYAGSPYGYTF.

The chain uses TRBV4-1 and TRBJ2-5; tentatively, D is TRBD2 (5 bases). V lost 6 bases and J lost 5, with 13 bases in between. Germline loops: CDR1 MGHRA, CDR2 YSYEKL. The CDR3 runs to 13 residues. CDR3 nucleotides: TGCGCCAGCAGACAAAATGGGGAGGAGACCCAGTACTTC. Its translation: CASRQNGEETQYF.

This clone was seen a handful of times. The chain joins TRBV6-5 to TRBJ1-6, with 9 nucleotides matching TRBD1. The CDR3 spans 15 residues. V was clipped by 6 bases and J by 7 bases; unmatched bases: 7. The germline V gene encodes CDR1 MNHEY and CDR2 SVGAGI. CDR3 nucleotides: TGTGCCAGCAGCCCGACCGGGACAGGGAATTCACCCCTCCACTTT. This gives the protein CASSPTGTGNSPLHF.

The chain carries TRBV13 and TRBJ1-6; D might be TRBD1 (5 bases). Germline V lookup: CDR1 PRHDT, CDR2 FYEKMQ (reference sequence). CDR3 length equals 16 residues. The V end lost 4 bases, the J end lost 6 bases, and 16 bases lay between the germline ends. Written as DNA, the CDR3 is TGTGCCAGCAGCTCCTGGGGCGGGGGAGCTAATTCACCCCTCCACTTT. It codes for CASSSWGGGANSPLHF.